This entry concerns a single T cell receptor beta chain. Its antigen is currently unknown. The sample is drawn from a study of T cell responses to AZD1222 COVID-19 vaccine. Overall study findings and caveats: No repertoire was sampled before or during the peak T cell response, only after it. Two doses of AZD1222 preceded a rise in Spike-specific TCR breadth and depth. White British donors predominated, females outnumbered males, and clonal diversity was possibly underestimated. Distributed over spike, vaccine-associated CD4 TCRs predominated at 160-218 and 743-854.

The CDR3 is 15 residues long. V dropped 6 bases and J dropped 0; count of bases not matched to a gene: 4. From germline, CDR1 is SGDLS and CDR2 YYNGEE. Sequencing was performed with immunoSEQ multiplex PCR; in TCRdb, only in-frame clones are kept and a portion is missing. The data contain under 70,000 clones, approximately 85% of them singletons. The gene calls are TRBV9 and TRBJ2-2; 8 nucleotides match TRBD2. The specimen comprised peripheral blood, sampled on day 0 of MenACWY control vaccination. This TCR was recovered from an adult in good health. The CDR3 is CASNPGGTNTGELFF. The CDR3 region has the DNA TGTGCCAGCAACCCGGGGGGGACGAACACCGGGGAGCTGTTTTTT. Full variable domain (remainder filled in from reference TRBV9 and TRBJ2-2): DSGVTQTPKHLITATGQRVTLRCSPRSGDLSVYWYQQSLDQGLQFLIQYYNGEERAKGNILERFSAQQFPDLHSELNLSSLELGDSALYFCASNPGGTNTGELFFGEGSRLTVL.